This T cell receptor (beta chain) is drawn from a study of cytomegalovirus exposure and HLA in healthy donors. Overall study results and limits: Later analysis indicated greater clonal expansion among HLA-associated TCR beta chains than among equally common other chains. A later analysis reported that several of the most significant clusters appeared to be linked to common viral pathogens, among them Epstein-Barr virus. The study had only CMV serostatus as immune exposure information. The listing of approximately 160 TCR beta chains classed them as cytomegalovirus-associated.

PCR involved 60 Vbeta and 13 Jbeta primers. Method: immunoSEQ multiplex PCR; TCRdb's copy keeps in-frame clones and lacks some. The table records 150,000 to 200,000 clones, nearly 80% of them present only once. V lost 2 bases and J lost 2, with 10 bases in between. Germline V CDR1 and CDR2: MNHEY, SVGAGI. CDR3 length: 15 amino acids. With regard to this clone: The antigen remains unidentified.

The genes are TRBV6-5 and TRBJ1-3; weak D call: TRBD1 (6 bases). The clonotype comes from a man aged 50-60 years in good health and CMV-seropositive. Sequenced: PBMCs. The CDR3 nucleotides are TGTGCCAGCAGTTACCAGGGGAAAGCTGGAAACACCATATATTTT. Its protein product is CASSYQGKAGNTIYF.